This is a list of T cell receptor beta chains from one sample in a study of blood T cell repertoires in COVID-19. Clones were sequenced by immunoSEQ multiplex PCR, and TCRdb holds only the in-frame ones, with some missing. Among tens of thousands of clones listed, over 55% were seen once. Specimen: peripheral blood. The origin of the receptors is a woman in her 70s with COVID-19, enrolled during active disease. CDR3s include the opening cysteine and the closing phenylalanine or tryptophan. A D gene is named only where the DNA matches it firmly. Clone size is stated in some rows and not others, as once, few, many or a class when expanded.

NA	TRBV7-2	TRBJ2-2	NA	TGTGCCAGCACCTCCCCAAGGGCGGGCACCGGGGAGCTGTTTTTT	CASTSPRAGTGELFF
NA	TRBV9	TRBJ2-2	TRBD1	TGTGCCAGCAGCGTCACGACAGGGTCCACCGGGGAGCTGTTTTTT	CASSVTTGSTGELFF
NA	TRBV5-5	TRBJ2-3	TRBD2	TGTGCCAGCAGCCGTGGACTAGCGGGAGCCCGAGTGAGCACAGATACGCAGTATTTT	CASSRGLAGARVSTDTQYF
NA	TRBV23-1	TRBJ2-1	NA	TGCGCCAGCAGTCAAACAGTGGTGGCGCGGGCTCTTTCTTACAATGAGCAGTTCTTC	CASSQTVVARALSYNEQFF
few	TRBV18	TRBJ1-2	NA	TGTGCCAGCTCACCAGGCGGGAACTATGGCTACACCTTC	CASSPGGNYGYTF
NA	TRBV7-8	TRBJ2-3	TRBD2	TGTGCCAGCAGCTTAGAGGCTAGCGGGTATACGCAGTATTTT	CASSLEASGYTQYF
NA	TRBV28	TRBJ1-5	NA	TGTGCCAGCAGCCAGGGTTTTCAGCCCCAGCATTTT	CASSQGFQPQHF
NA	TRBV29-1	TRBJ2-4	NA	TGCAGCGCGGCTCGCCGAGGAAACATTCAGTACTTC	CSAARRGNIQYF
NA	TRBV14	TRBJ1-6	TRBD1	TGTGCCAGCAGCCAGGTGGCCGGGACAGGGCTCTCACCCCTCCACTTT	CASSQVAGTGLSPLHF
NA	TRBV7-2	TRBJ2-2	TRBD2	TGTGCCAGCAGCTTAACCCCCAGCGGGAGAGGAGCCGGGGAGCTGTTTTTT	CASSLTPSGRGAGELFF
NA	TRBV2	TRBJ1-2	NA	TGTGCCAGCAGTGAACTGGGCGGGGTAGGAGGAAGCTACACCTTC	CASSELGGVGGSYTF
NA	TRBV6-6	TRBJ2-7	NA	TGTGCCAGCAGTTTGCCCGCGGCCGAGCAGTACTTC	CASSLPAAEQYF
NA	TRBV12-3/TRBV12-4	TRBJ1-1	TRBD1	TGTGCCAGCATTTTAACAGGGGTGGCGGAAGCTTTCTTT	CASILTGVAEAFF
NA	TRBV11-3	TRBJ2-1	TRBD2	TGTGCCAGCAGCTCACGACTAGCGGTATACAATGAGCAGTTCTTC	CASSSRLAVYNEQFF
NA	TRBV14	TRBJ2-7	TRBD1	TGTGCCAGCAGCCCGGGGACAGGGAGGCACGAGCAGTACTTC	CASSPGTGRHEQYF
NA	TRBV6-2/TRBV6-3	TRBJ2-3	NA	TGTGCCAGCAGCCCCTCCCCCCCCGATACGCAGTATTTT	CASSPSPPDTQYF
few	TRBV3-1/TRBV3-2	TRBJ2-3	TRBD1	TGTGCCAGCAGCCCTCAGGGCGAAGCAGGGGGAGAAGATACGCAGTATTTT	CASSPQGEAGGEDTQYF
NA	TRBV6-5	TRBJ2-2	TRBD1	TGTGCCAGCACACAGGGGCCCCTGGTATCCGGGGAGCTGTTTTTT	CASTQGPLVSGELFF
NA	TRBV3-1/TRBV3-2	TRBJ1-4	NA	TGTGCCAGCAGCCACGGTCCGGCTAATGAAAAACTGTTTTTT	CASSHGPANEKLFF
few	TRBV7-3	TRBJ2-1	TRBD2	TGTGCCAGCAGCTGGCGGGAGGGCGATGAGCAGTTCTTC	CASSWREGDEQFF
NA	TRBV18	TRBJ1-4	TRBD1	TGTGCCAGCTCACCAGGGACAGGGGTTGAAAAACTGTTTTTT	CASSPGTGVEKLFF
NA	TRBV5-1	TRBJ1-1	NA	TGCGCCAGCAGGACACCGCTGGGTACTGAAGCTTTCTTT	CASRTPLGTEAFF
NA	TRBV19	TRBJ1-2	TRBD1	TGTGCCAGTAGTAAGGGACAGTATGGCTACACCTTC	CASSKGQYGYTF
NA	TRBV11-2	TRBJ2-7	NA	TGTGCCAGCAGCTTATCTATCGAGCAGTACTTC	CASSLSIEQYF
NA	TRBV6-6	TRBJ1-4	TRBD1	TGTGCCAGCAGTTACGGGACAGGGGGGAGTGAAAAACTGTTTTTT	CASSYGTGGSEKLFF
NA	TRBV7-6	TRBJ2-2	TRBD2	TGTGCCAGCAGCCCCCGGGGGACTAGCGGGGGGAACACCGGGGAGCTGTTTTTT	CASSPRGTSGGNTGELFF
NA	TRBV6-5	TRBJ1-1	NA	TGTGCCAGCAGTCCTAAAAGAGGGACTGAAGCTTTCTTT	CASSPKRGTEAFF
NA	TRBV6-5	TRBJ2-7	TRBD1	TGTGCCAGCAGACAGGGGCTTTCCTACGAGCAGTACTTC	CASRQGLSYEQYF
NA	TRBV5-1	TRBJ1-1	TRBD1	TGCGCCAGCAGCTCACAGGGGGATACTGAAGCTTTCTTT	CASSSQGDTEAFF
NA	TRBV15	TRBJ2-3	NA	TGTGCCACCAGCAGAGCAGGGCAAGATACGCAGTATTTT	CATSRAGQDTQYF
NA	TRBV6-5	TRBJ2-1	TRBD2	TGTGCCAGCACGACTAGCGGGGGGGCCCTGAATGAGCAGTTCTTC	CASTTSGGALNEQFF
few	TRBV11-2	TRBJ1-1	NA	TGTGCCAGCAGCCTGGGGCAGGGGCACACTGAAGCTTTCTTT	CASSLGQGHTEAFF
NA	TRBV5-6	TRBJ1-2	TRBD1	TGTGCCAGCAGCTGGCAGGGGGCTGGCTATGGCTACACCTTC	CASSWQGAGYGYTF
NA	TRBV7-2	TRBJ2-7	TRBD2	TGTGCCAGCAACAATGCCGGGACTAGGTCTTACGAGCAGTACTTC	CASNNAGTRSYEQYF
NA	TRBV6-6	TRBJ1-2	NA	TGTGCCAGCAGTTACACTTATGGCTACACCTTC	CASSYTYGYTF
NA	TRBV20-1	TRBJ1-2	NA	TGCAGTGCTAGTAGCGGGTCCCATGGCGGGGACTACACCTTC	CSASSGSHGGDYTF
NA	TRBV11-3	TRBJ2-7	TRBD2	TGTGCCAGCAGCTTAGGGGGAGCGGCTACTAGCGGTTACGAGCAGTACTTC	CASSLGGAATSGYEQYF
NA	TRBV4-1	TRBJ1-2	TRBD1	TGCGCCAGCAGCCAACCGGGACAGGGGGCGCGAGGCTACACCTTC	CASSQPGQGARGYTF
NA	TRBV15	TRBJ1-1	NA	TGTGCCACCAGCAGAGATCTGCGGGTAACTGAAGCTTTCTTT	CATSRDLRVTEAFF
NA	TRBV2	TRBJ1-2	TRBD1	TGTGCCAGCAGTGAAGCACTGGACAGGGGCAACTATGGCTACACCTTC	CASSEALDRGNYGYTF
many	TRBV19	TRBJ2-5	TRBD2	TGTGCCAGTAGTTCCAACCCGACTAGCGCTGGAGAGACCCAGTACTTC	CASSSNPTSAGETQYF
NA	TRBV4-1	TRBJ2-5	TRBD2	TGCGCCAGCAGCCCGGGAGGCAGCTTCCAAGAGACCCAGTACTTC	CASSPGGSFQETQYF
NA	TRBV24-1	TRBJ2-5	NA	TGTGCCACCAGTGACACCAGGGTCCTAGAGACCCAGTACTTC	CATSDTRVLETQYF
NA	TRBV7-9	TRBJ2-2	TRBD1	TGTGCCAGCAGCACTCCTACCGGGACAGGGAGATCCGGGGAGCTGTTTTTT	CASSTPTGTGRSGELFF
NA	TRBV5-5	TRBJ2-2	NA	TGTGCCAGCAGCTTCCTGCAGGGGAACACCGGGGAGCTGTTTTTT	CASSFLQGNTGELFF
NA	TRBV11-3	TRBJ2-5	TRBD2	TGTGCCAGCAGCTCACTAGCGGGAGTTAAAGAGACCCAGTACTTC	CASSSLAGVKETQYF
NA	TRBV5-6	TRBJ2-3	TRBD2	TGTGCCAGCAGCTTGGAAGGACTAGCGGCCTTTAGCACAGATACGCAGTATTTT	CASSLEGLAAFSTDTQYF
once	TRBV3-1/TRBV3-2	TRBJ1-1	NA	TGTGCCAGCAGCCCGGGGGGCAACACTGAAGCTTTCTTT	CASSPGGNTEAFF
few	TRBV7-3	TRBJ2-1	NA	TGTGCCAGCAGCACTACAGGGATCTCTGAGCAGTTCTTC	CASSTTGISEQFF